In this sample, the clone carrying this T cell receptor beta chain turned up once. What it binds is unknown. The PCR employed 60 Vbeta primers together with 13 Jbeta primers. Produced via immunoSEQ multiplex PCR; TCRdb's table is partial and in-frame only. The repertoire consists of 100,000 or so clones, with about 69% occurring once and the leading ten covering approximately 4.8%. This sample is drawn from a study of cytomegalovirus exposure and HLA in healthy donors. Study-wide findings and caveats: Later analysis identified a missense DCLRE1C variant that was linked to TCR beta V- and J-gene trimming.

Trimming took off 0 bases at V and 11 bases at J, with 17 bases between the two ends. The germline gives CDR1 SGHDT, CDR2 YYEEEE. CDR3 length equals 14 residues. The receptor's source is a human donor in good health. Input material: PBMCs. This sequence joins TRBV5-6 and TRBJ2-5; D not resolved. The CDR3 here is CASSLAGVSSEQYF. The CDR3 DNA reads TGTGCCAGCAGCTTGGCTGGAGTCTCTAGTGAGCAGTACTTC.